A selection of T cell receptor beta chains follows, all from one sample in a study of T cell responses to AZD1222 COVID-19 vaccine. Using immunoSEQ multiplex PCR, the repertoire was profiled, and TCRdb retains in-frame clones only, with some absent. Among around 120,000 clones listed, 85% to 90% were seen once. The sequencing used peripheral blood, collected on day 0 of AZD1222 vaccination. Receptors originate from an adult in good health. The CDR3 runs from the conserved cysteine through the conserved F or W. The D gene is left open where the match is weak. Clone size, where shown, is once, few, many, or a class for clones that have expanded.

clone_size j_call d_call v_call cdr3_nt cdr3_aa
. TRBJ2-7 . TRBV28 TGTGCCAGCAGTTTCCCTGACCAGGGTCGCGAGCAGTACTTC CASSFPDQGREQYF
. TRBJ2-2 TRBD2 TRBV28 TGTGCCAGCAGACCCTTCGGGGGGGGAGCGAACACCGGGGAGCTGTTTTTT CASRPFGGGANTGELFF
. TRBJ2-5 TRBD1 TRBV5-4 TGTGCCAGCAGCTTGCCACACGGGACAGTCACCTCAGCGGAGACCCAGTACTTC CASSLPHGTVTSAETQYF
. TRBJ1-6 . TRBV7-9 TGTGCCAGCAGCCCACAGACAGGAGGAAATTCACCCCTCCACTTT CASSPQTGGNSPLHF
. TRBJ2-7 . TRBV7-9 TGTGCCAGCAGCGGACGAACCTACGAGCAGTACTTC CASSGRTYEQYF
. TRBJ2-1 . TRBV28 TGTGCCAGCAGTCCGATAGCGTGGAGGTCTACAATTGAGCAGTTCTTC CASSPIAWRSTIEQFF
. TRBJ1-1 TRBD1 TRBV12-3/TRBV12-4 TGTGCCAGCAGTCCAGGGACAGGGATGGGAGCTTTCTTT CASSPGTGMGAFF
. TRBJ2-5 . TRBV5-8 TGTGCCAGCCGACAGGGAGGGGGGCCCGGAGAGACCCAGTACTTC CASRQGGGPGETQYF
many TRBJ2-2 . TRBV15 TGTGCCACCAGCAGAGATTTATCCGGGGAGCTGTTTTTT CATSRDLSGELFF
. TRBJ1-1 . TRBV18 TGTGCCAGCTCACCAGGAGGGTCCACTGAAGCTTTCTTT CASSPGGSTEAFF
. TRBJ2-7 . TRBV3-1/TRBV3-2 TGTGCCAGCAGTAAAGAAGGAGTCTACGAGCAGTACTTC CASSKEGVYEQYF
. TRBJ1-2 . TRBV28 TGTGCCAGCAGTTCATCCGGGACACACTATGGCTACACCTTC CASSSSGTHYGYTF
. TRBJ2-3 . TRBV7-2 TGTGCCAGCAGCATCCGGGGCGCAGATACGCAGTATTTT CASSIRGADTQYF
. TRBJ1-3 . TRBV7-2 TGTGCCAGCAGCTTTGTGGGGGATGCCTCTGGAAACACCATATATTTT CASSFVGDASGNTIYF
. TRBJ2-7 . TRBV18 TGTGCCAGCTCACCAAGCGGGACAGTACCCTACGAGCAGTACTTC CASSPSGTVPYEQYF
once TRBJ1-2 TRBD1 TRBV4-1 TGCGCCAGCAGCCAACCGGGGACAGTAAAATACGGCTACACCTTC CASSQPGTVKYGYTF
. TRBJ2-3 TRBD1 TRBV6-5 TGTGCCAGCATCAGGGGGCAGGGAGATACGCAGTATTTT CASIRGQGDTQYF
. TRBJ1-6 . TRBV28 TGTGCCAGCAGTTCATCCGGCGGGCTGAATTCACCCCTCCACTTT CASSSSGGLNSPLHF
. TRBJ1-6 . TRBV3-1/TRBV3-2 TGTGCCAGCAGCCCGACCCGGAGCTCCTATAATTCACCCCTCCACTTT CASSPTRSSYNSPLHF
. TRBJ2-1 . TRBV6-4 TGTGCCAGCAGCCTTGGGGGCAATGAGCAGTTCTTC CASSLGGNEQFF
. TRBJ1-1 . TRBV11-2 TGTGCCAGCAGCTTAGGACAGAACACTGAAGCTTTCTTT CASSLGQNTEAFF
. TRBJ2-4 . TRBV28 TGTGCCAGCAGCCAAGTCCTAGCCAAAAACATTCAGTACTTC CASSQVLAKNIQYF
. TRBJ1-4 TRBD1 TRBV28 TGTGCCAGCAGTCCAACTGGGACAGGGACTAATGAAAAACTGTTTTTT CASSPTGTGTNEKLFF
. TRBJ1-4 . TRBV5-6 TGTGCCAGCAGCGATTGGGTCAGGAAAGGTCCCCCAACTAATGAAAAACTGTTTTTT CASSDWVRKGPPTNEKLFF
. TRBJ2-7 TRBD1 TRBV27 TGTGCCACCACCGGAACCGGGACAGGGGCCTACGAGCAGTACTTC CATTGTGTGAYEQYF
. TRBJ1-2 . TRBV28 TGTGCCAGCACCCCTACGGGGGCTAACTATGGCTACACCTTC CASTPTGANYGYTF
. TRBJ1-2 . TRBV30 TGTGCCTGGCAACAGGTCGGGAAGGGCTACACCTTC CAWQQVGKGYTF
few TRBJ2-7 TRBD1 TRBV10-1 TGCGCCAGCAGCCCGGGACAGGGGGCAGGGGAGCAGTACTTC CASSPGQGAGEQYF
. TRBJ1-5 . TRBV19 TGTGCCAGTAGTATATTCCCCTTCGCAGGGGTTAATCAGCCCCAGCATTTT CASSIFPFAGVNQPQHF
. TRBJ2-7 . TRBV6-5 TGTGCCAGCAGTTACGGCGGTAGCGACTACGAGCAGTACTTC CASSYGGSDYEQYF
. TRBJ2-5 TRBD2 TRBV20-1 TGCAGTGCCAGTGGGCTAGCGGGTCCAGAAGAGACCCAGTACTTC CSASGLAGPEETQYF
. TRBJ2-5 . TRBV10-3 TGTGCCATCGCCCCAACCCGGGATGCTTCCAAAGAGACCCAGTACTTC CAIAPTRDASKETQYF
few TRBJ1-6 . TRBV7-2 TGTGCCAGCAGCTTAGCCCCTCCAGGTGCCGGGGCACCCCTCCACTTT CASSLAPPGAGAPLHF
. TRBJ2-5 . TRBV15 TGTGCCACCAGAGGGACGGTCACTTTGCCACTCCAAGAGACCCAGTACTTC CATRGTVTLPLQETQYF
. TRBJ2-1 . TRBV19 TGTGCCAGTAGTATATGGGTCCAGGCCGGTCTCAATGAGCAGTTCTTC CASSIWVQAGLNEQFF
. TRBJ2-7 TRBD1 TRBV19 TGTGCCAGTAGGGGATATGGACAGGGCAACGAGCAGTACTTC CASRGYGQGNEQYF
. TRBJ2-4 . TRBV12-3/TRBV12-4 TGTGCCAGCAACGCCGATAGGGACATTCAGTACTTC CASNADRDIQYF
. TRBJ1-4 . TRBV4-1 TGCGCCAGCAGCCACCCAAGGGCCACAACTAATGAAAAACTGTTTTTT CASSHPRATTNEKLFF
. TRBJ2-7 TRBD1 TRBV28 TGTGCCGGAATGGACAGGGCGAAGCTCGAGCAGTACTTC CAGMDRAKLEQYF
. TRBJ1-1 TRBD1 TRBV9 TGTGCCAGCAGCGACGGGACAGGGGCTTTGAACACTGAAGCTTTCTTT CASSDGTGALNTEAFF
. TRBJ2-7 . TRBV5-4 TGTGCCAGCGGCAAGGACTTGAACTCCTACGAGCAGTACTTC CASGKDLNSYEQYF
. TRBJ1-2 . TRBV7-2 TGTGCCAGCAGCCCCCGGACAGCCGCGGGTGGCTACACCTTC CASSPRTAAGGYTF
. TRBJ2-5 TRBD2 TRBV19 TGTGCCAGTAGTTTGACTAGCGGGGGTGGATTACAGACCCAGTACTTC CASSLTSGGGLQTQYF
once TRBJ2-7 TRBD1 TRBV6-1 TGTGCCAGCAGTGAAGCTCTCGACAGGGAAAGGTACGAGCAGTACTTC CASSEALDRERYEQYF
. TRBJ1-5 . TRBV5-6 TGTGCCAGCAGCTTGGGGGGGCTTAGCAATCAGCCCCAGCATTTT CASSLGGLSNQPQHF
few TRBJ2-5 TRBD2 TRBV7-2 TGTGCCAGCAGCTTGGTAGCGGGAGAAGTGGGGGAGACCCAGTACTTC CASSLVAGEVGETQYF
. TRBJ1-2 TRBD1 TRBV20-1 TGCAGTGCTAGTGGGGGACAGGTGATTAACTATGGCTACACCTTC CSASGGQVINYGYTF